The 18 T cell receptor beta chains in this list originate from one sample, sequenced in a study of cytomegalovirus exposure and HLA in healthy donors. Here immunoSEQ multiplex PCR was the method, and the copy in TCRdb shows in-frame clones only, minus some. The sample contains some 330,000 clones, 75% to 90% of which appear only once. The sample was PBMCs. These receptors were collected from a woman between 18 and 30 years old in good health and CMV-seronegative.

This chain joins TRBV4-2 and TRBJ1-2, with 9 bases lining up with TRBD1. CDR1 and CDR2 from the germline V gene are LGHNA and YNFKEQ. This CDR3 is 14 amino acids long. V lost 5 bases and J lost 7; bases outside the gene matches: 8. The CDR3 nucleotides read TGTGCCAGCAGCTCCGACAGGGGGTTGTTTGGCTACACCTTC. Protein sequence: CASSSDRGLFGYTF.

The chain recombines TRBV15 with TRBJ2-3, with TRBD2 matching over 8 bases. The junction had 13 bases not matched to a gene; V was cut back by 1 base and J by 4 bases. This CDR3 is 18 amino acids long. From germline, CDR1 is LNHNV and CDR2 YYDKDF (reference sequence). CDR3 amino acids: CATSRGIAGSLGADTQYF. CDR3 nucleotides: TGTGCCACCAGCAGAGGGATAGCGGGATCATTAGGGGCAGATACGCAGTATTTT.

This clone was observed at least ten times. V is TRBV4-2 and J is TRBJ1-2; D is undetermined. The CDR3 extends over 15 amino acids. CDR1 and CDR2 (germline): LGHNA, YNFKEQ. V was clipped by 1 base and J by 5 bases, with 14 bases between them. DNA for the CDR3: TGTGCCAGCAGCCAAGTAACAGACCTACATTATGGCTACACCTTC. Residues: CASSQVTDLHYGYTF.

This chain uses TRBV4-3 with TRBJ2-1, with no clear D. CDR3 length: 15 amino acids. V was pared by 4 bases and J by 4 bases, with 14 bases between. Germline CDR1 and CDR2: LGHNA and YSLEER. The CDR3 sequence: CASSRVEAFYNEQFF. CDR3 DNA: TGCGCCAGCAGCCGGGTCGAGGCGTTTTACAATGAGCAGTTCTTC.

The rearrangement links TRBV11-3 to TRBJ2-1; TRBD1 matches 7 bases. V was pared by 0 bases and J by 4 bases, with 12 bases of the junction left unmatched. The CDR3 totals 18 residues. The V gene's germline CDR1 is SGHNT and CDR2 YENEEA. The CDR3 spells CASSLDGASGTAYNEQFF. The CDR3 DNA sequence: TGTGCCAGCAGCTTAGATGGGGCATCCGGGACAGCTTACAATGAGCAGTTCTTC.

In its sample, this clone was seen a few times. J is TRBJ1-1 and V is TRBV2; no clear D gene. V lost 0 bases, J lost 1 base, and 12 bases lay in between. The CDR3 is 16 amino acids. The germline V gene has CDR1 SNHLY and CDR2 FYNNEI. As DNA, the CDR3 is TGTGCCAGCAGTGAAGCGGGCACGGGAGGGAACACTGAAGCTTTCTTT. Amino acid sequence: CASSEAGTGGNTEAFF. The full variable domain, in which reference TRBV2 and TRBJ1-1 provide the parts outside the CDR3, is EPEVTQTPSHQVTQMGQEVILRCVPISNHLYFYWYRQILGQKVEFLVSFYNNEISEKSEIFDDQFSVERPDGSNFTLKIRSTKLEDSAMYFCASSEAGTGGNTEAFFGQGTRLTVV.

The chain combines TRBV7-2 with TRBJ2-5; possible D gene TRBD2, 6 bases. The germline V and J ends were trimmed by 4 bases and 3 bases, with 12 bases remaining between them. The CDR3 runs 14 residues. Germline assignment: CDR1 SGHTA and CDR2 FQGNSA. CDR3 in amino acids: CASSSYGSEETQYF. CDR3 nucleotide sequence: TGTGCCAGCAGCTCCTACGGGAGCGAAGAGACCCAGTACTTC.

The chain employs TRBV29-1 and TRBJ2-3, with 9 bases aligning to TRBD2. The V gene end was trimmed by 6 bases and the J gene end by 1 base; junction bases not matched to a gene: 5. The CDR3 spans 14 residues. Germline V CDR1 and CDR2: SQVTM, ANQGSEA. The DNA of the CDR3 is TGCAGCGTGGGGGTAGCGGGAGGCACAGATACGCAGTATTTT. It translates to CSVGVAGGTDTQYF.

This chain joins TRBV5-1 and TRBJ2-2; D not resolved. V lost 6 bases to trimming and J lost 0 bases, with 9 bases between them. Germline V gives CDR1 SGHRS, CDR2 YFSETQ. The length of the CDR3 is 14 residues. As DNA, the CDR3 is TGCGCCAGCACCCTATCGCCGAACACCGGGGAGCTGTTTTTT. This codes for CASTLSPNTGELFF. Full variable domain (outside the CDR3, taken from reference TRBV5-1 and TRBJ2-2): KAGVTQTPRYLIKTRGQQVTLSCSPISGHRSVSWYQQTPGQGLQFLFEYFSETQRNKGNFPGRFSGRQFSNSRSEMNVSTLELGDSALYLCASTLSPNTGELFFGEGSRLTVL.

The rearrangement joins TRBV4-3 to TRBJ2-2, with 14 bases fitting TRBD2. Losses at the gene ends were 2 bases for V and 4 bases for J; bases not matched to a gene: 6. Germline values: CDR1 LGHNA, CDR2 YSLEER. This CDR3 spans 18 amino acids. CDR3 region: CASSQQTSGRAPTGELFF. In DNA, the CDR3 is TGCGCCAGCAGCCAACAGACTAGCGGGAGGGCCCCCACCGGGGAGCTGTTTTTT.

V and J are TRBV6-1 and TRBJ1-1; TRBD1 might be the D (6 bases). The germline V gene has CDR1 MNHNS and CDR2 SASEGT. With 4 bases removed from V and 7 bases from J, the gap between germline ends came to 22 bases. This CDR3 is 16 amino acids long. The CDR3, as DNA: TGTGCCAGCAGTGGACCCCTACAGGGTGAGAGTGGTGAAGCTTTCTTT. It codes for CASSGPLQGESGEAFF.

The chain combines TRBV6-6 with TRBJ2-5; 8 bases align to TRBD2. J lost 4 bases, V lost 5 bases, and 9 bases had no gene match. CDR1 MNHNY and CDR2 SVGAGI come from the germline V gene (reference sequence). This CDR3 spans 15 amino acids. The CDR3, as DNA: TGTGCCAGCAGTCGGCCGGCGGGAGGATTAGAGACCCAGTACTTC. Translation gives CASSRPAGGLETQYF.

The rearrangement uses TRBV18 and TRBJ2-1; TRBD2 aligns across 8 bases. V was clipped by 6 bases and J by 4 bases; unmatched bases: 11. This CDR3 has 16 amino acids. Germline V gene lookup returns CDR1 KGHSH and CDR2 LQKENI. The DNA for the CDR3 is TGTGCCAGCTCCCGTCGAGAAGCGGGAGATTACAATGAGCAGTTCTTC. Protein sequence: CASSRREAGDYNEQFF.

The table lists this clone with a count of one. The chain employs TRBV9 and TRBJ2-3; 8 bases are shared with TRBD2. CDR1 SGDLS and CDR2 YYNGEE come from the germline V gene. There are 16 residues in the CDR3. V lost 0 bases, J lost 2 bases, and 5 bases stayed unmatched. The CDR3 coding sequence is TGTGCCAGCAGCGTAGCGGGAGGGCGGGCCACAGATACGCAGTATTTT. It translates to CASSVAGGRATDTQYF.

The chain joins TRBV7-3 to TRBJ2-7; the match to TRBD1 covers 7 bases. The CDR3 contains 13 residues. The ends lost 5 bases at V and 3 bases at J; junction bases unmatched: 4. Germline loops: CDR1 SGHTA, CDR2 FQGTGA. The CDR3 bases are TGTGCCAGCAGCCCCGGGACAGACTACGAGCAGTACTTC. Translating gives CASSPGTDYEQYF. Using reference TRBV7-3 and TRBJ2-7 for the parts outside the CDR3, the full variable domain is GAGVSQTPSNKVTEKGKYVELRCDPISGHTALYWYRQSLGQGPEFLIYFQGTGAADDSGLPNDRFFAVRPEGSVSTLKIQRTERGDSAVYLCASSPGTDYEQYFGPGTRLTVT.

The V and J genes are TRBV29-1 and TRBJ1-3; the D is unclear. The V and J ends lost 1 base and 2 bases respectively, with 9 bases between them. Germline assignment: CDR1 SQVTM and CDR2 ANQGSEA. The CDR3 runs 14 residues. DNA for the CDR3: TGCAGCGTTGAAGTCTGGGCAACTGGAAACACCATATATTTT. It codes for CSVEVWATGNTIYF.

This rearrangement joins TRBV2 to TRBJ1-2, with 9 bases lining up with TRBD1. Germline V gene lookup returns CDR1 SNHLY and CDR2 FYNNEI. The CDR3 consists of 14 residues. The junction had 6 bases not matched to a gene; V was cut back by 6 bases and J by 4 bases. CDR3 nucleotides: TGTGCCAGCAGAGCCGCGACAGGGGGCTATGGCTACACCTTC. It yields the protein CASRAATGGYGYTF.

This sequence joins TRBV4-1 and TRBJ2-3; tentatively, D is TRBD2 (6 bases). This CDR3 contains 14 residues. Germline V lookup: CDR1 MGHRA, CDR2 YSYEKL. The germline V and J ends were trimmed by 3 bases and 6 bases, with 13 bases remaining between them. The CDR3 here is CASSHRLGSDTQYF. DNA of the CDR3: TGCGCCAGCAGCCACAGACTAGGCTCGGATACGCAGTATTTT.